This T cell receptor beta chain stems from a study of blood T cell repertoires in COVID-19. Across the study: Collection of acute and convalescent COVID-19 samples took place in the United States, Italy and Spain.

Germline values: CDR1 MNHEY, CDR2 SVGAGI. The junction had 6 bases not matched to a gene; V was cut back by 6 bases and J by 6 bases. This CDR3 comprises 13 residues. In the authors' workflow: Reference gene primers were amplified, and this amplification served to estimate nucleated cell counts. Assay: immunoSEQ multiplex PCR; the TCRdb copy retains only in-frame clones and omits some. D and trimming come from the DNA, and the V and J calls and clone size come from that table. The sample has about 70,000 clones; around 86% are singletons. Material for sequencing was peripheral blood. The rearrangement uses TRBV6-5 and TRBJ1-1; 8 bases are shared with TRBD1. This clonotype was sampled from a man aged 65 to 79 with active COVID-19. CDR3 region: CASRTTGGAEAFF. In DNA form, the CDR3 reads TGTGCCAGCAGGACCACAGGGGGGGCTGAAGCTTTCTTT.